Below, 5 T cell receptor beta chains from the same sample are listed, as sequenced in a study of T cells after yellow fever vaccination. MiXCR was run by TCRdb on the 5' RACE reads, yielding one entry per CDR3 protein. The sample contains about 310,000 distinct CDR3 sequences, approximately 3.9% of which appear only once. The material was PBMCs, obtained on the day of the yellow fever booster vaccination. The receptors come from a man aged 18 to 35 who received the YFV17D yellow fever vaccine.

Many counts were recorded for this clonotype. The chain has TRBV2 and TRBJ2-1; D is ambiguous. CDR3 length equals 11 residues. V dropped 6 bases and J dropped 12 bases, with 12 bases sitting between them. The germline gives CDR1 SNHLY, CDR2 FYNNEI. The CDR3 region is CASSAGVGQFF. CDR3 DNA: TGTGCCAGCAGCGCCGGCGTTGGGCAGTTCTTC.

The rearrangement uses TRBV10-3 and TRBJ1-5; TRBD1 might be the D (6 bases). This CDR3 has 14 residues. Between the trimmed V and J ends, which lost 2 bases and 5 bases, there was a span of 10 bases. Germline values: CDR1 ENHRY, CDR2 SYGVKD. The CDR3 sequence: CAISEGGGHQPQHF. The DNA of the CDR3 is TGTGCCATCAGTGAGGGCGGGGGCCATCAGCCCCAGCATTTT.

This clonotype was seen more than once but under ten times. This chain joins TRBV5-1 and TRBJ2-5, with 8 bases matching TRBD2. Germline V lookup: CDR1 SGHRS, CDR2 YFSETQ. The CDR3 is 15 amino acids. The V and J ends lost 3 bases and 5 bases, in that order; junction bases with no gene match: 9. The CDR3 spells CASSSNGGASETQYF. The CDR3 region has the DNA TGCGCCAGCAGCTCGAACGGGGGGGCCTCGGAGACCCAGTACTTC.

Many counts were recorded for this clonotype. V is TRBV7-2 and J is TRBJ1-1; D possibly corresponds to TRBD1 (5 bases). The CDR3 totals 14 residues. Germline V lookup: CDR1 SGHTA, CDR2 FQGNSA. V was shortened by 4 bases and J by 5 bases, with 14 bases between the two germline ends. CDR3 in DNA: TGTGCCAGCAGCTCCCTCCCGGGACGGACTGAAGCTTTCTTT. Translating it yields CASSSLPGRTEAFF.

At least ten counts were recorded for this clonotype. V is TRBV9 and J is TRBJ1-4; 8 bases fit TRBD1. Unmatched junction bases numbered 6, after V lost 4 bases and J lost 4 bases. The CDR3 contains 15 residues. Germline CDR1 SGDLS, CDR2 YYNGEE. CDR3 bases: TGTGCCAGCAGCTCCCGGACAGGGAGTAATGAAAAACTGTTTTTT. Protein product: CASSSRTGSNEKLFF. Using reference TRBV9 and TRBJ1-4 for the parts outside the CDR3, the full variable domain is DSGVTQTPKHLITATGQRVTLRCSPRSGDLSVYWYQQSLDQGLQFLIQYYNGEERAKGNILERFSAQQFPDLHSELNLSSLELGDSALYFCASSSRTGSNEKLFFGSGTQLSVL.